Detailed here is one T cell receptor beta chain. Its binding antigen is unknown. The record has no base qualities; no much larger clone is one base away. These data belong to a study of shared clonotypes between healthy human individuals (TCRdb year 2020). Looking at the study overall: The cohort included three men and a couple of women between 18 and 49 years of age. Different laboratories and diverse techniques were used to prepare libraries and sequence TCR repertoires, to increase sequencing depth and limit assay-specific biases. For each donor, CD4 naive and CD4 memory were each given three plates, CD8 naive was given two plates, and CD8 memory was given one plate. To estimate repertoire size and how much clonotypes are shared between individuals, the study performed deep sequencing of blood TCR repertoires from about five healthy adults. Per donor, leukapheresis produced somewhere between about 0.85 and 9.5 billion PBMCs. Overall results and qualifications from the work: Higher generation probabilities were observed for clonotypes shared by all four sorted-subset donors than for non-shared clonotypes. When four donors were compared, the shared fraction of clonotypes was 5% to 6.5% for naive CD4, about 4% for naive CD8, more than 2% for memory CD4, and 0.35% to 0.4% for memory CD8. The genetic and exposure-history diversity represented was limited by the small number of donors. Naive subsets generally had larger estimated clonotype richness than memory subsets. Rarefaction of sorted-subset datasets indicated incomplete sequencing despite the large sequencing depth. Sampling was restricted to blood, and TCR repertoires in tissues likely differ from the TCR repertoires found in blood. Based on pairwise subsampling, the degree of clonotype sharing among donors was expected to be affected by sequencing depth.

Using the deep immunoSEQ assay, multiplex PCR amplified TCR CDR3 regions from genomic DNA. Extracted genomic DNA from each cell subset was distributed evenly across all wells of several immunoSEQ 96-well plates, and each plate was treated as a replicate. For sorted subsets, each replicate PCR was loaded with 150 to 250 ng genomic DNA, equivalent to about 33,000 T cell genomes. The purified libraries were quantified using a Qubit 3.0 fluorometer, sized with a Bioanalyzer 2100, and then quantified again using the KAPA Library Quantification kit. Every immunoSEQ 96-well plate was sequenced on a dedicated single-read 150-cycle Illumina NextSeq 550 flow cell. The published analysis was carried out like this. Because the immunoSEQ output included only junctional sequences and no quality scores, the filtering could not be the same as the filtering used for full-length reads. Sequences were annotated with PyIR, a Python wrapper for IgBLAST v1.9, and V/J genes and CDR3 were assigned using IMGT germline references. Reads with weak V/J assignments (E-value above 1e-6), missing CDR3, stop codons, out-of-frame junctions, or ambiguous translated residues were removed. V3J clonotypes were defined as sequences sharing the same inferred V gene, J gene, and CDR3 amino acid sequence. To compute the percentage overlap between repertoires, the number of shared unique clonotypes was divided by the size of the smaller repertoire. Repertoire richness was assessed with RTK rarefaction, the Chao1 estimator, and Recon v2.1 estimates of unobserved clonotypes. OLGA was used to compute generation probabilities for all TCRbeta clonotypes that the gDNA method yielded from a handful of donors. In TCRdb, the immuneACCESS table is reduced to in-frame sequences with V and J assigned. These tables do not hold every clone; where another copy was compared, an unresolved V gene accounts for under half, and the others remain unexplained. For V, J and clone size, that table is used; D and trimming come from the DNA. The sample table shows around 700,000 clones, and about 78% are seen once. Under 2% of the sample is in the top ten clones.

The donors were healthy, HIV-negative adults who had no recently reported acute infections or vaccinations. Every donor was a Caucasian adult living in Nashville, Tennessee, USA. CD4+ T cells were enriched through magnetic negative selection, after which naive cells were positively selected on CD45RA and the remaining negative fraction served as the memory subset. After blood collection by leukapheresis, PBMCs were isolated using Ficoll-Histopaque density gradient centrifugation and then cryopreserved in the vapor phase of liquid nitrogen. Purity and quantity of every magnetically sorted T cell population were checked by analytical flow cytometry. From each sorted fraction, genomic DNA was isolated and quantified by UV absorbance on a Nanodrop 2000c. The TCR comes from a woman in her thirties in good health. Sequenced input: memory CD4+ T cells sorted from blood. Taken with the paper, the label for cell subset or site translates to: CD45RA-negative fraction.

The CDR3 corresponds to CASSDTGTSGRESYNEQFF. The nucleotide sequence reads as follows: TGTGCCAGCAGTGACACCGGGACTAGCGGGAGGGAATCCTACAATGAGCAGTTCTTC. Rearrangement joined TRBV6-4 to TRBJ2-1; 16 junctional bases match TRBD2. Per the germline V gene, MRHNA is the CDR1 and SNTAGT is the CDR2. Ends trimmed: V by 2 bases, J by 1 base; bases unmatched to a gene: 5. CDR3 length: 19 amino acids, cysteine to phenylalanine. Just the 57-base CDR3 DNA is kept, in frame starting at base 1.